These 24 T cell receptor beta chains were all obtained from the same sample, sequenced in a study of blood T cell repertoires in COVID-19. Sequencing used immunoSEQ multiplex PCR; TCRdb keeps in-frame clones, though not all of them. The table includes about 220,000 clones, more than 70% detected once. The sample comprised peripheral blood. These TCRs come from an elderly woman with acute or convalescent COVID-19.

V and J are TRBV19 and TRBJ1-5, with unresolved D. Germline V gene lookup returns CDR1 LNHDA and CDR2 SQIVND (reference sequence). The length of the CDR3 is 13 residues. V was trimmed by 7 bases and J by 7 bases, leaving 14 bases between them. The CDR3 DNA is TGTGCCAGTACCTTCCTGGGCCAACAGCCCCAGCATTTT. Its protein is CASTFLGQQPQHF.

The rearrangement links TRBV12-3 or TRBV12-4 to TRBJ2-5, with TRBD2 as a possible D gene (5 bases). The CDR3 covers 11 residues. V shed 4 bases and J shed 5 bases, with 5 bases lying between them. DNA for the CDR3: TGTGCCAGCAGTTGGAGGGAGACCCAGTACTTC. Translated: CASSWRETQYF.

CDR3 loop: CASRTATNEKLFF. In DNA form, the CDR3 reads TGTGCCAGCAGGACAGCAACTAATGAAAAACTGTTTTTT. The chain employs TRBV6-5 and TRBJ1-4, with D maybe TRBD1 (5 bases). Germline V gene lookup returns CDR1 MNHEY and CDR2 SVGAGI. V was trimmed by 6 bases and J by 0 bases, leaving 5 bases between them. There are 13 residues in the CDR3.

The chain carries TRBV2 and TRBJ2-7; TRBD2 agrees at 8 bases. Per germline, CDR1 SNHLY and CDR2 FYNNEI. The CDR3 covers 16 residues. V gave up 2 bases and J gave up 1 base; unmatched junction bases: 7. CDR3: CASSETGGINSYEQYF. In DNA, the CDR3 is TGTGCCAGCAGTGAAACGGGGGGGATTAATTCCTACGAGCAGTACTTC.

This clone came up many times. The V call is TRBV2, the J call TRBJ1-5; the match to TRBD1 covers 11 bases. CDR1 and CDR2 (germline): SNHLY, FYNNEI. The CDR3 is 16 amino acids. The trim removed 6 bases at V and 0 bases at J, leaving 4 bases unmatched. The CDR3 region has the DNA TGTGCCAGCAGAAGGACAGGGGGCCTTAGCAATCAGCCCCAGCATTTT. This encodes CASRRTGGLSNQPQHF.

The V gene is TRBV6-6, the J gene TRBJ1-5; TRBD1 matches 8 bases. Unmatched junction bases numbered 6, after V lost 2 bases and J lost 6 bases. The length of the CDR3 is 15 residues. Germline V gene data show CDR1 as MNHNY and CDR2 as SVGAGI (reference sequence). Here the CDR3 reads CASSYGQGGTQPQHF. The CDR3 region has the DNA TGTGCCAGCAGTTACGGACAGGGTGGGACTCAGCCCCAGCATTTT.

The gene calls are TRBV12-3 or TRBV12-4 and TRBJ1-1; 10 nucleotides align to TRBD1. V was pared by 3 bases and J by 10 bases, with 2 bases of the junction left unmatched. The CDR3 length is 12 residues. The DNA for the CDR3 is TGTGCCAGCAGTTTCGGACAGGGGGGAGCTTTCTTT. Translated, it gives CASSFGQGGAFF.

This clone was counted once. The genes are TRBV19 and TRBJ2-2; D is possibly TRBD2 (7 bases). Germline-derived CDR1 and CDR2 are LNHDA and SQIVND (reference sequence). This CDR3 is 15 amino acids long. The V end lost 4 bases, the J end lost 6 bases, and 15 bases lay between the germline ends. In DNA, the CDR3 is TGTGCCAGTAGTACCCGGAGGGGGGGCCCCGGGGAGCTGTTTTTT. Translating gives CASSTRRGGPGELFF. The full variable domain, with the rest looked up from reference TRBV19 and TRBJ2-2, is DGGITQSPKYLFRKEGQNVTLSCEQNLNHDAMYWYRQDPGQGLRLIYYSQIVNDFQKGDIAEGYSVSREKKESFPLTVTSAQKNPTAFYLCASSTRRGGPGELFFGEGSRLTVL.

The chain couples TRBV25-1 to TRBJ1-2; a weak D match, TRBD1 (6 bases). Germline V lookup: CDR1 MGHDK, CDR2 SYGVNS. The V gene lost 1 base and the J gene lost 4 bases, with 10 bases spanning the gap. The CDR3 contains 14 residues. The CDR3 DNA reads as TGTGCCAGCAGTGAATTTGGGGGGGCCTATGGCTACACCTTC. Its translation is CASSEFGGAYGYTF.

V gene TRBV14 combines with J gene TRBJ2-7; a weak D match, TRBD2 (5 bases). Germline V gene sequence: CDR1 SGHDN, CDR2 FVKESK. CDR3 length: 14 amino acids. The V end was cut by 4 bases, the J end by 7 bases, with 17 bases between. The CDR3 loop is CASSPYSEVGEQYF. The CDR3, as DNA: TGTGCCAGCAGCCCCTATAGCGAGGTGGGGGAGCAGTACTTC.

This clone showed up just once. Here the CDR3 DNA reads TGTGCCAGCAGTGAAGTGAATCCCGGGCAGGGAAGAGGAAACACCATATATTTT. Protein product: CASSEVNPGQGRGNTIYF. The chain carries TRBV6-1 and TRBJ1-3; TRBD1 might be the D (5 bases). The CDR3 extends over 18 amino acids. Germline V gene lookup returns CDR1 MNHNS and CDR2 SASEGT. V lost 1 base to trimming and J lost 4 bases, with 20 bases between them.

CDR3 in DNA: TGTGCCAGCAGCTCCGGTGCTTATGGCTACACCTTC. Translated: CASSSGAYGYTF. This chain uses TRBV11-3 with TRBJ1-2; D unresolved. Trimming removed 4 bases at V and 5 bases at J, with 8 bases between. Germline V CDR1 and CDR2: SGHNT, YENEEA. CDR3 length equals 12 residues. Drawing the rest from reference TRBV11-3 and TRBJ1-2, the complete variable domain is EAGVVQSPRYKIIEKKQPVAFWCNPISGHNTLYWYLQNLGQGPELLIRYENEEAVDDSQLPKDRFSAERLKGVDSTLKIQPAELGDSAVYLCASSSGAYGYTFGSGTRLTVV.

The chain links TRBV28 to TRBJ1-5, with 10 positions matching TRBD1. Germline V gene data show CDR1 as MDHEN and CDR2 as SYDVKM. The ends lost 5 bases at V and 7 bases at J; junction bases unmatched: 8. The CDR3 is made up of 15 amino acids. The CDR3: CASSHRQGAGQPQHF. In DNA, the CDR3 is TGTGCCAGCAGTCACAGACAGGGGGCCGGACAGCCCCAGCATTTT.

This clone has just one count. The rearrangement joins TRBV2 to TRBJ2-3; D is perhaps TRBD2 (5 bases). Trimming left V 6 bases short and J 14 bases short, with 21 bases between. Germline V lookup: CDR1 SNHLY, CDR2 FYNNEI. The CDR3 has 13 residues. The CDR3 region is CASSPNPGSSGYF. For the CDR3, the DNA is TGTGCCAGCAGCCCCAATCCGGGATCTAGTGGGTATTTT.

This chain uses TRBV4-2 with TRBJ1-4; D gene ambiguous. The ends were cut back, 0 bases at V and 8 bases at J, with 4 bases in the middle. The CDR3 sequence is 12 residues long. CDR1 is LGHNA, CDR2 YNFKEQ, per germline. Written as DNA, the CDR3 is TGTGCCAGCAGCCAAGACAGAGAAAAACTGTTTTTT. The encoded protein is CASSQDREKLFF.

The chain recombines TRBV27 with TRBJ1-3; the match to TRBD1 covers 11 bases. V dropped 6 bases and J dropped 3; count of bases not matched to a gene: 10. CDR3 size: 17 residues. Germline-derived CDR1 and CDR2 are MNHEY and SMNVEV (reference sequence). This chain's CDR3 is CASSPTGQGVYGNTIYF. The CDR3 bases are TGTGCCAGCAGCCCGACGGGACAGGGGGTGTATGGAAACACCATATATTTT.

This clone has only one observation. V and J are TRBV5-1 and TRBJ1-1, with D unresolved. This CDR3 contains 14 residues. Germline V lookup: CDR1 SGHRS, CDR2 YFSETQ. Trimming cost V 3 bases and J 5 bases, with 14 bases left between them. The CDR3 here is CASSSPAGRTEAFF. CDR3 bases: TGCGCCAGCAGCTCCCCCGCGGGGAGAACTGAAGCTTTCTTT.

The rearrangement uses TRBV7-2 and TRBJ2-7, with D unclear. This CDR3 has 13 residues. The V end was cut by 2 bases, the J end by 5 bases, with 10 bases between. From germline, CDR1 is SGHTA and CDR2 FQGNSA. CDR3 DNA sequence: TGTGCCAGCAGCTTACTACCAGGAAACGAGCAGTACTTC. Amino acid sequence: CASSLLPGNEQYF.

The rearrangement uses TRBV19 and TRBJ1-1, with TRBD1 matching 10 bases. Germline V gene data show CDR1 as LNHDA and CDR2 as SQIVND (reference sequence). V lost 6 bases, J lost 6 bases, and 10 bases stayed unmatched. The CDR3 contains 15 residues. CDR3: CASRRTGTGVAEAFF. The DNA for the CDR3 is TGTGCCAGTAGAAGAACCGGGACAGGGGTTGCTGAAGCTTTCTTT.

In regard to this clone: The same CDR3 arises from other DNA sequences in this sample as well. The J gene is TRBJ1-2, the V gene TRBV19; 8 positions match TRBD1. The CDR3 sequence is 14 residues long. Germline V gives CDR1 LNHDA, CDR2 SQIVND (reference sequence). Losses at the gene ends were 3 bases for V and 3 bases for J; bases not matched to a gene: 3. The CDR3 is CASSIQGADYGYTF. The DNA for the CDR3 is TGTGCCAGTAGTATCCAGGGGGCGGACTATGGCTACACCTTC.

V and J are TRBV5-4 and TRBJ2-3, with TRBD2 matching 9 bases. The germline gives CDR1 SGHNT, CDR2 YYREEE (reference sequence). The V segment lost 4 bases and the J segment 0 bases; nucleotides outside the gene matches: 12. CDR3 length: 18 amino acids. CDR3 sequence: CASSKDMKAGGSTDTQYF. Here the CDR3 DNA reads TGTGCCAGCAGCAAGGACATGAAAGCGGGGGGCAGCACAGATACGCAGTATTTT.

The rearrangement uses TRBV9 and TRBJ2-3; 8 nucleotides align to TRBD1. The CDR3 has 16 amino acids. V gave up 2 bases and J gave up 2 bases; unmatched junction bases: 7. CDR1 and CDR2 from the germline V gene are SGDLS and YYNGEE. Here the CDR3 reads CASSVGTGDITDTQYF. The CDR3 nucleotides are TGTGCCAGCAGCGTTGGGACAGGAGACATCACAGATACGCAGTATTTT.

The rearrangement uses TRBV7-2 and TRBJ2-5, with 7 nucleotides matching TRBD2. The CDR3 consists of 14 residues. In germline, CDR1 is SGHTA, CDR2 FQGNSA. V gave up 2 bases and J gave up 3 bases; unmatched junction bases: 3. The CDR3 loop is CASSLFRGEETQYF. The CDR3 DNA sequence: TGTGCCAGCAGCTTATTTCGGGGGGAAGAGACCCAGTACTTC.

The gene calls are TRBV11-3 and TRBJ1-1; no clear D gene. This CDR3 comprises 14 residues. V lost 1 base, J lost 1 base, and 7 bases lay in between. Per the germline V gene, CDR1 is SGHNT and CDR2 is YENEEA. The CDR3: CASSLGHRNTEAFF. DNA of the CDR3: TGTGCCAGCAGCTTAGGACACCGGAACACTGAAGCTTTCTTT. Looking up the rest from reference TRBV11-3 and TRBJ1-1 gives the full variable domain: EAGVVQSPRYKIIEKKQPVAFWCNPISGHNTLYWYLQNLGQGPELLIRYENEEAVDDSQLPKDRFSAERLKGVDSTLKIQPAELGDSAVYLCASSLGHRNTEAFFGQGTRLTVV.